What follows are 27 T cell receptor beta chains derived from one specimen sequenced in a study of cytomegalovirus exposure and HLA in healthy donors. Amplification used 60 Vbeta primers and 13 Jbeta primers. The method was immunoSEQ multiplex PCR; TCRdb's version includes in-frame clones alone and lacks a portion of them. The table has 100,000 or so clones, 75% to 85% seen once. The sequenced sample was PBMCs. The source of these receptors is a woman in her forties or fifties in good health and CMV-seropositive.

The rearrangement links TRBV2 to TRBJ2-5; D possibly corresponds to TRBD1 (5 bases). The V end lost 0 bases, the J end lost 7 bases, and 6 bases lay between the germline ends. The length of the CDR3 is 12 residues. CDR1 and CDR2 (germline): SNHLY, FYNNEI. The CDR3 bases are TGTGCCAGCAGTGAAGCGCAGGGGACCCAGTACTTC. Residues: CASSEAQGTQYF.

The gene calls are TRBV19 and TRBJ2-2, with 7 bases that match TRBD1. J lost 4 bases, V lost 8 bases, and 4 bases had no gene match. CDR1 is LNHDA and CDR2 is SQIVND in the germline V gene (reference sequence). The CDR3 is 13 residues long. The CDR3 loop reads CASQTGFTGELFF. The CDR3 bases are TGTGCCAGTCAGACAGGGTTCACCGGGGAGCTGTTTTTT.

This chain links TRBV19 with TRBJ1-1; D possibly corresponds to TRBD1 (6 bases). V lost 7 bases and J lost 0, with 12 bases in between. The CDR3 has 14 amino acids. The V gene's germline CDR1 is LNHDA and CDR2 SQIVND (reference sequence). CDR3 amino acids: CASTGQSMNTEAFF. The CDR3 DNA reads TGTGCCAGTACCGGACAGTCGATGAACACTGAAGCTTTCTTT.

The CDR3 protein is CASSLEGSTGELFF. The CDR3 DNA sequence: TGCGCCAGCAGCTTGGAAGGGAGCACCGGGGAGCTGTTTTTT. The genes are TRBV5-1 and TRBJ2-2, with a possible D match to TRBD2 (5 bases). Trimming stripped 0 bases from V and 4 bases from J, with 7 bases between. The germline V gene encodes CDR1 SGHRS and CDR2 YFSETQ. CDR3 length equals 14 residues.

Turning to this clone: Other DNA sequences in the same sample also yield this CDR3. This sequence joins TRBV27 and TRBJ2-1, with TRBD2 matching 10 bases. The CDR3 extends over 15 amino acids. Per the germline V gene, CDR1 is MNHEY and CDR2 is SMNVEV (reference sequence). Trimming took 6 bases from V and 7 from J; bases not matched to a gene: 9. The CDR3 protein is CASSTLAGVRNEQFF. CDR3 sequence (DNA): TGTGCCAGCAGCACGCTAGCGGGAGTAAGGAATGAGCAGTTCTTC.

The chain is built from TRBV7-8 and TRBJ1-1; TRBD1 matches at 7 bases. Trimming at V came to 5 bases and at J to 6 bases, leaving 6 bases not matched to a gene. Germline CDR1 is SGHVS and CDR2 is FQNEAQ. This CDR3 contains 13 residues. DNA of the CDR3: TGTGCCAGCAGCCTTGGGACAGTTGCTGAAGCTTTCTTT. It codes for CASSLGTVAEAFF. The full variable domain, completed using reference TRBV7-8 and TRBJ1-1, is GAGVSQSPRYKVAKRGQDVALRCDPISGHVSLFWYQQALGQGPEFLTYFQNEAQLDKSGLPSDRFFAERPEGSVSTLKIQRTQQEDSAVYLCASSLGTVAEAFFGQGTRLTVV.

The rearrangement joins TRBV9 to TRBJ2-1; the match to TRBD2 covers 8 bases. The CDR3 sequence is 16 residues long. CDR1 and CDR2 from the germline V gene are SGDLS and YYNGEE. Germline trimming cut 2 bases from V and 0 bases from J; bases unmatched to any gene: 4. This chain's CDR3 is CASSVAGTSSYNEQFF. CDR3 DNA sequence: TGTGCCAGCAGCGTGGCCGGGACTAGCTCCTACAATGAGCAGTTCTTC.

The rearrangement joins TRBV6-1 to TRBJ1-2; D ambiguous. Deletions cut 1 base from V and 7 bases from J, with 16 bases between. The CDR3 length is 15 residues. CDR1 and CDR2 (germline): MNHNS, SASEGT. CDR3 coding DNA: TGTGCCAGCAGTGAAGGGTCCACGGGGAATGGTGGCTACACCTTC. Its protein is CASSEGSTGNGGYTF.

The J gene is TRBJ2-3, the V gene TRBV10-3, with D possibly matching TRBD2 (5 bases). With 3 bases removed from V and 0 bases from J, the gap between germline ends came to 10 bases. The CDR3 loop spans 15 amino acids. Looked up from germline, CDR1 is ENHRY and CDR2 is SYGVKD. CDR3 nucleotides: TGTGCCATCAGTGACGGTTCGGGGAGCACAGATACGCAGTATTTT. Translating it yields CAISDGSGSTDTQYF.

This clone was seen a few times. This chain joins TRBV6-6 and TRBJ1-5; TRBD1 is a possible D gene (5 bases). Germline V CDR1 and CDR2: MNHNY, SVGAGI (reference sequence). Deletions cut 2 bases from V and 5 bases from J, with 10 bases between. This CDR3 region has 14 residues. The CDR3 coding sequence is TGTGCCAGCAGTTACCAGGGTTATGATCAGCCCCAGCATTTT. Translated, it gives CASSYQGYDQPQHF.

In nucleotides, the CDR3 is TGTGCCAGCAGCGGGACTAGCGGGGGAGTAGCAGATACGCAGTATTTT. It is translated as CASSGTSGGVADTQYF. The V gene is TRBV7-9, the J gene TRBJ2-3; 14 nucleotides align to TRBD2. There are 16 residues in the CDR3. Germline V gene data show CDR1 as SEHNR and CDR2 as FQNEAQ (reference sequence). After removal of 5 bases from V and 4 bases from J, the junction contained 5 bases not matched to a gene.

This chain connects TRBV25-1 to TRBJ2-5; TRBD1 agrees at 9 bases. CDR1 and CDR2 (germline): MGHDK, SYGVNS. J was trimmed by 2 bases and V by 3 bases; bases with no gene match: 7. The length of the CDR3 is 16 residues. The CDR3 loop reads CASSDPRTGVQETQYF. The CDR3 DNA reads as TGTGCCAGCAGTGACCCCCGGACAGGGGTACAAGAGACCCAGTACTTC.

The rearrangement uses TRBV25-1 and TRBJ2-7, with D tentatively TRBD2 (6 bases). The CDR3 contains 15 residues. V lost 1 base, J lost 2 bases, and 12 bases lay in between. Germline V CDR1 and CDR2: MGHDK, SYGVNS. The CDR3 protein is CASSELGPGAYEQYF. The CDR3 nucleotides are TGTGCCAGCAGTGAATTAGGGCCGGGGGCCTACGAGCAGTACTTC.

This clone was seen a few times. The J gene is TRBJ2-3, the V gene TRBV7-2, with 8 positions matching TRBD2. Germline loops: CDR1 SGHTA, CDR2 FQGNSA. This CDR3 is built from 17 residues. V trimming: 2 bases; J trimming: 4 bases; junction bases outside the gene matches: 11. The DNA for the CDR3 is TGTGCCAGCAGCTTACGGAACGGCGGGGGGCAGGCAGATACGCAGTATTTT. It encodes CASSLRNGGGQADTQYF. Drawing the rest from reference TRBV7-2 and TRBJ2-3, the complete variable domain is GAGVSQSPSNKVTEKGKDVELRCDPISGHTALYWYRQSLGQGLEFLIYFQGNSAPDKSGLPSDRFSAERTGGSVSTLTIQRTQQEDSAVYLCASSLRNGGGQADTQYFGPGTRLTVL.

The chain recombines TRBV23-1 with TRBJ1-4; D is perhaps TRBD1 (5 bases). TRBV23-1 is an ORF, with its function uncertain. Trimming pared 4 bases from V and 6 bases from J, leaving 15 bases between. The CDR3 loop spans 15 amino acids. CDR3 nucleotide sequence: TGCGCCAGCAGTCGTCAGGAGGGGTGGTATGAAAAACTGTTTTTT. This sequence encodes CASSRQEGWYEKLFF.

This clone has just a few counts. This rearrangement joins TRBV4-1 to TRBJ1-2; TRBD1 might be the D (6 bases). Trimming shortened V by 5 bases and J by 2 bases, and 15 bases separated the two germline ends. Per the germline V gene, CDR1 is MGHRA and CDR2 is YSYEKL. The CDR3 totals 15 residues. The CDR3 coding sequence is TGCGCCAGCAGCTTTAACAGGGAAGGAAACTATGGCTACACCTTC. This sequence encodes CASSFNREGNYGYTF.

The rearrangement joins TRBV27 to TRBJ2-7, with a weak D call TRBD1 (5 bases). Germline assignment: CDR1 MNHEY and CDR2 SMNVEV (reference sequence). V was pared by 0 bases and J by 6 bases, with 12 bases between. The CDR3 is 14 residues long. The CDR3 region has the DNA TGTGCCAGCAGTTTATCCTTTCAGGGAAGCGAGCAGTACTTC. Protein product: CASSLSFQGSEQYF.

The chain combines TRBV19 with TRBJ1-2, with 7 bases aligning to TRBD1. Germline V CDR1 and CDR2: LNHDA, SQIVND (reference sequence). The CDR3 contains 15 residues. J gave up 1 base and V 4 bases, and 6 bases lay outside the gene matches. CDR3 protein: CASSTGTDVNYGYTF. The CDR3 DNA sequence: TGTGCCAGTAGTACAGGGACAGACGTTAACTATGGCTACACCTTC.

The rearrangement joins TRBV7-2 to TRBJ2-3; D uncertain. V was pared by 3 bases and J by 2 bases, with 3 bases between. The germline V gene encodes CDR1 SGHTA and CDR2 FQGNSA. The CDR3 covers 12 residues. CDR3 sequence reads: CASSFLTDTQYF. The CDR3 DNA is TGTGCCAGCAGCTTCCTCACAGATACGCAGTATTTT.

The chain joins TRBV7-9 to TRBJ1-4; TRBD1 agrees at 7 bases. The CDR3 consists of 14 residues. V lost 5 bases, J lost 5 bases, and 5 bases stayed unmatched. From germline, CDR1 is SEHNR and CDR2 FQNEAQ (reference sequence). The CDR3 DNA sequence: TGTGCCAGCAGCCGGGACAGAGTCAATGAAAAACTGTTTTTT. This gives the protein CASSRDRVNEKLFF.

The chain employs TRBV4-1 and TRBJ2-5; TRBD2 agrees at 9 bases. The tail of the sequence fits TRBJ2-7 better, so the J call may be wrong. The CDR3 runs to 15 residues. The germline CDR1 and CDR2 sequences are MGHRA and YSYEKL. CDR3 protein: CASSHPLAGVYEQYF. The CDR3 DNA reads TGCGCCAGCAGCCACCCATTAGCGGGAGTATACGAGCAGTACTTC.

This clone was counted only a few times. The V gene is TRBV6-5, the J gene TRBJ2-3, with D perhaps TRBD1 (6 bases). The V end lost 0 bases, the J end lost 3 bases, and 13 bases lay between the germline ends. The CDR3 runs to 16 residues. Germline-derived CDR1 and CDR2 are MNHEY and SVGAGI. The CDR3 DNA follows: TGTGCCAGCAGTTACTCGTATCAGGGGTGGACAGATACGCAGTATTTT. Protein sequence: CASSYSYQGWTDTQYF.

The J gene is TRBJ2-7, the V gene TRBV11-2, with D perhaps matching TRBD2 (7 bases). The V gene lost 3 bases and the J gene lost 2 bases, with 20 bases spanning the gap. This CDR3 is 17 amino acids long. In germline, CDR1 is SGHAT, CDR2 FQNNGV. The CDR3 DNA reads as TGTGCCAGCAGCTTCGGGCGGGGGCAGCGGGCCCCCTACGAGCAGTACTTC. Translating it yields CASSFGRGQRAPYEQYF.

This chain links TRBV18 with TRBJ2-7; the match to TRBD2 covers 9 bases. The CDR3 extends over 13 amino acids. CDR1 KGHSH and CDR2 LQKENI come from the germline V gene. J gave up 2 bases and V 6 bases, and 2 bases lay outside the gene matches. The CDR3 region is CASSRTSAYEQYF. In nucleotides, the CDR3 is TGTGCCAGCTCGCGGACTAGCGCCTACGAGCAGTACTTC.

V gene TRBV4-1 combines with J gene TRBJ1-3; D is perhaps TRBD1 (5 bases). The CDR3 totals 15 residues. V gave up 0 bases and J gave up 4 bases, with 10 bases separating them. CDR1 and CDR2 from the germline V gene are MGHRA and YSYEKL. The CDR3 region has the DNA TGCGCCAGCAGCCAAGACGGGAGGGGAGGAAACACCATATATTTT. It is translated as CASSQDGRGGNTIYF.

The chain employs TRBV19 and TRBJ2-2; TRBD2 is a possible D gene (5 bases). The CDR3 is made up of 15 amino acids. Looked up from germline, CDR1 is LNHDA and CDR2 is SQIVND (reference sequence). The ends were cut back, 4 bases at V and 3 bases at J, with 12 bases in the middle. As DNA, the CDR3 is TGTGCCAGTAGTAATCGAGGGAGTGACACCGGGGAGCTGTTTTTT. This gives the protein CASSNRGSDTGELFF.

V gene TRBV6-5 combines with J gene TRBJ2-1; 9 bases map to TRBD2. V dropped 9 bases and J dropped 10; count of bases not matched to a gene: 10. Germline CDR1 and CDR2: MNHEY and SVGAGI. The CDR3 length is 13 residues. The CDR3 DNA is TGTGCCAGTATTAGCGGGAGTCTAGGGGAGCAGTTCTTC. Translated: CASISGSLGEQFF.